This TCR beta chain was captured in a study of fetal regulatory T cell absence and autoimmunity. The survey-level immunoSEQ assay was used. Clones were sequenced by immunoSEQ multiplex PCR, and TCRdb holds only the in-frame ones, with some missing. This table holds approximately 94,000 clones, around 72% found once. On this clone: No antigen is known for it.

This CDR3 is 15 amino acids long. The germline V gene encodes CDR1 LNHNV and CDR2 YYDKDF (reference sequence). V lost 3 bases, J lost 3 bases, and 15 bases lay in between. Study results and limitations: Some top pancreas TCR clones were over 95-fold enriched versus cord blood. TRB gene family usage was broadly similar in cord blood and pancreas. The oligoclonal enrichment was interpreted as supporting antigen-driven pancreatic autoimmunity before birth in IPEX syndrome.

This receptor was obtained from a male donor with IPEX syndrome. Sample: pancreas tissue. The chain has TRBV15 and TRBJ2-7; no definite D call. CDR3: CATSRGFRLVYEQYF. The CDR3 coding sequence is TGTGCCACCAGCAGGGGGTTCCGGCTAGTCTACGAGCAGTACTTC.